This T cell receptor beta chain was retrieved from a study of blood T cells in healthy people across ages. Study context: Every two T cells gave about one barcoded beta molecule via template switching.

The amount of total RNA extracted per sample was at least 5.5 micrograms. Notes on the study in general: Age showed a roughly linear inverse relationship with TCR beta diversity per million T cells. Strong correlation linked observed beta diversity and percent naive T cells.

Then a second PCR, running about 7 to 11 cycles, was carried out with a sample-barcoded 5' primer and a J-beta primer mix. TCRdb analysed the 5' RACE reads with MiXCR anew, one entry per CDR3 protein. Here the sample spans roughly 800,000 distinct CDR3 sequences, 58% being singletons. Points on this clonotype: The antigen is not known.

The sequence was obtained from a man aged 30-40 years in good health. The specimen sequenced was blood.

CDR3 residues: CASSQPQGTSSYEQYF. DNA of the CDR3: TGTGCCAGCAGCCAACCACAGGGGACATCCTCTTACGAGCAGTACTTC. This chain links TRBV7-2 with TRBJ2-7; 7 bases fit TRBD1. CDR3 length: 16 residues. Germline CDR1 is SGHTA and CDR2 is FQGNSA. The trim removed 5 bases at V and 4 bases at J, leaving 14 bases unmatched.